This entry lists 19 T cell receptor beta chains sequenced from one sample in a study of CD4 T cells in relation to SARS-CoV-2 and coronaviruses. Using immunoSEQ multiplex PCR, the repertoire was profiled, and TCRdb retains in-frame clones only, with some absent. This table holds 30,000 to 45,000 clones, roughly 88% found once. The sample consisted of memory CD4+ T cells from PBMCs. The source is an adult with COVID-19.

The J gene is TRBJ1-3, the V gene TRBV5-1; D gene unclear. The germline V gene has CDR1 SGHRS and CDR2 YFSETQ. This CDR3 spans 15 amino acids. The ends were cut back, 0 bases at V and 4 bases at J, with 11 bases in the middle. CDR3: CASSLVAGMGNTIYF. The CDR3, as DNA: TGCGCCAGCAGCTTGGTGGCAGGTATGGGAAACACCATATATTTT.

V and J are TRBV6-5 and TRBJ1-1; 9 bases are shared with TRBD1. The germline V gene encodes CDR1 MNHEY and CDR2 SVGAGI. The junction had 10 bases not matched to a gene; V was cut back by 6 bases and J by 5 bases. The CDR3 consists of 15 residues. CDR3 coding DNA: TGTGCCAGCAGCCCAGTAAGGACAGGGGAAACTGAAGCTTTCTTT. Translating gives CASSPVRTGETEAFF.

The gene calls are TRBV9 and TRBJ1-3; unclear D gene. The V and J ends lost 4 bases and 2 bases respectively, with 16 bases between them. Germline assignment: CDR1 SGDLS and CDR2 YYNGEE. This CDR3 is built from 16 residues. The DNA for the CDR3 is TGTGCCAGCAGCTCGTACAGCGGAGGAGCTGGAAACACCATATATTTT. It translates to CASSSYSGGAGNTIYF.

The V call is TRBV19, the J call TRBJ2-1; 8 nucleotides match TRBD1. In germline, CDR1 is LNHDA, CDR2 SQIVND (reference sequence). The CDR3 is made up of 16 amino acids. V trimming: 5 bases; J trimming: 5 bases; junction bases outside the gene matches: 11. CDR3 amino acids: CASSGGQGRPHNEQFF. CDR3 DNA sequence: TGTGCCAGTAGTGGCGGACAGGGCCGTCCCCACAATGAGCAGTTCTTC.

V gene TRBV6-2 or TRBV6-3 combines with J gene TRBJ1-5; TRBD1 might be the D (5 bases). The V end was cut by 7 bases, the J end by 8 bases, with 15 bases between. This CDR3 is built from 13 residues. Germline V CDR1 and CDR2: MNHEY, SVGEGT. CDR3: CASTPPGFEPQHF. The DNA for the CDR3 is TGTGCCAGCACCCCGCCAGGGTTTGAGCCCCAGCATTTT.

This clone came up once. The V and J genes are TRBV4-1 and TRBJ1-5; 9 bases line up with TRBD1. V shed 4 bases and J 1 base; nucleotides not matched to a gene: 8. In germline, CDR1 is MGHRA, CDR2 YSYEKL. The CDR3 is 17 amino acids. The CDR3: CASSPHPGTGSNQPQHF. The CDR3 DNA is TGCGCCAGCAGCCCACACCCCGGGACAGGGAGCAATCAGCCCCAGCATTTT.

The chain joins TRBV7-2 to TRBJ2-2; TRBD1 or TRBD2 may be the D gene (6 bases each). From germline, CDR1 is SGHTA and CDR2 FQGNSA. CDR3 length: 15 amino acids. V was cut by 5 bases and J by 5 bases, with 15 bases left in between. CDR3: CASSTEWGATGELFF. DNA for the CDR3: TGTGCCAGCAGCACAGAGTGGGGGGCGACCGGGGAGCTGTTTTTT.

The chain links TRBV5-1 to TRBJ1-2, with D maybe TRBD1 (5 bases). Per germline, CDR1 SGHRS and CDR2 YFSETQ. The CDR3 sequence is 14 residues long. The V gene lost 1 base and the J gene lost 5 bases, with 12 bases spanning the gap. Written as DNA, the CDR3 is TGCGCCAGCAGCTTGCAGGGTATGGAGTATGGCTACACCTTC. This translates into CASSLQGMEYGYTF.

This clone was seen only a few times. This CDR3 is CASSLDWGRDRAYEQYF. CDR3 coding DNA: TGTGCCAGCAGCTTAGATTGGGGCCGGGACAGGGCCTACGAGCAGTACTTC. J is TRBJ2-7 and V is TRBV11-3; 9 nucleotides align to TRBD1. J was trimmed by 2 bases and V by 0 bases; bases with no gene match: 8. CDR1 SGHNT and CDR2 YENEEA come from the germline V gene. There are 17 residues in the CDR3.

This rearrangement joins TRBV4-3 to TRBJ2-5; 7 nucleotides match TRBD2. CDR1 and CDR2 from the germline V gene are LGHNA and YSLEER. This CDR3 comprises 16 residues. J gave up 2 bases and V 0 bases, and 6 bases lay outside the gene matches. CDR3 residues: CASSQDSSSGQETQYF. CDR3 nucleotide sequence: TGCGCCAGCAGCCAAGATTCATCTAGCGGACAAGAGACCCAGTACTTC.

The rearrangement joins TRBV10-3 to TRBJ2-5, with 11 positions matching TRBD1. Per the germline V gene, CDR1 is ENHRY and CDR2 is SYGVKD. The CDR3 contains 15 residues. J gave up 4 bases and V 6 bases, and 7 bases lay outside the gene matches. CDR3: CAISRDRGGTETQYF. The CDR3 nucleotides are TGTGCCATCAGCCGGGACAGGGGGGGGACAGAGACCCAGTACTTC.

This clone was seen once. This chain uses TRBV27 with TRBJ1-6, with D unresolved. V was pared by 8 bases and J by 6 bases, with 14 bases between. The germline V gene has CDR1 MNHEY and CDR2 SMNVEV (reference sequence). The CDR3 sequence is 14 residues long. The CDR3: CASGGRGRNSPLHF. The CDR3, as DNA: TGTGCCAGCGGAGGACGTGGACGTAATTCACCCCTCCACTTT.

This chain links TRBV5-1 with TRBJ2-1, with D possibly being TRBD2 (5 bases). The CDR3 has 16 residues. Per germline, CDR1 SGHRS and CDR2 YFSETQ. Trimming took 4 bases from V and 0 from J, leaving 14 bases between them. The CDR3 loop is CASSTITGSSYNEQFF. The CDR3 DNA reads as TGCGCCAGCAGCACTATTACGGGGAGCTCCTACAATGAGCAGTTCTTC.

A word on this clone: A read error may produce the germline difference seen at one junction end. DNA of the CDR3: TGTGCTAGCAGCTTAGTTTCTGGGAATACAGATACGCAGTATTTT. As protein: CASSLVSGNTDTQYF. V and J are TRBV7-7 and TRBJ2-3; D unresolved. Germline V gives CDR1 SSHAT, CDR2 FNYEAQ (reference sequence). This CDR3 has 15 amino acids.

The chain combines TRBV5-4 with TRBJ2-7; a weak D match, TRBD1 (6 bases). The CDR3 has 13 residues. V gave up 4 bases and J gave up 9 bases, with 17 bases separating them. CDR1 and CDR2 (germline): SGHNT, YYREEE (reference sequence). DNA for the CDR3: TGTGCCAGCAGCGGGGGACAACTCGGTGGGCAGTACTTC. Translation: CASSGGQLGGQYF.

The V call is TRBV29-1, the J call TRBJ2-7; TRBD1 might be the D (5 bases). The germline V gene encodes CDR1 SQVTM and CDR2 ANQGSEA. Trimming took off 6 bases at V and 1 base at J, with 16 bases between the two ends. This CDR3 comprises 14 residues. CDR3 sequence: CSVTTHDSSYEQYF. CDR3 nucleotide sequence: TGCAGCGTCACCACACACGACAGTTCCTACGAGCAGTACTTC.

V and J are TRBV28 and TRBJ2-4, with 9 bases identical to TRBD1. CDR3 size: 15 residues. The germline V gene has CDR1 MDHEN and CDR2 SYDVKM. With 2 bases clipped from V and 10 bases from J, the junction kept 9 bases outside the gene matches. The CDR3 loop reads CASSLDVRDRAIQYF. The CDR3 region has the DNA TGTGCCAGCAGTTTAGATGTCCGGGACAGGGCTATTCAGTACTTC.

V is TRBV11-2 and J is TRBJ1-4, with D uncertain. The CDR3 sequence is 18 residues long. Germline-derived CDR1 and CDR2 are SGHAT and FQNNGV. V dropped 3 bases and J dropped 2 bases, with 19 bases sitting between them. CDR3 in DNA: TGTGCCAGCAGCTTCCTACAAACAGCTAACCCCACTAATGAAAAACTGTTTTTT. Translation: CASSFLQTANPTNEKLFF.

The chain links TRBV28 to TRBJ2-5, with D perhaps TRBD1 (7 bases). In germline, CDR1 is MDHEN, CDR2 SYDVKM. The V and J ends lost 3 bases and 9 bases respectively, with 20 bases between them. The CDR3 covers 15 residues. CDR3 loop: CASSLVAGGKWAQYF. The CDR3 region has the DNA TGTGCCAGCAGTTTGGTTGCAGGGGGGAAATGGGCCCAGTACTTC.